The 22 T cell receptor beta chains below come from one sample, sequenced in a study of T-cell reconstitution after alpha-beta-depleted transplantation in children (dated by TCRdb to the mid-2010s). Receptor libraries were prepared by PCR. For sequencing, an Illumina HiSeq 2500 was employed. To normalize quantification of the TCRbeta repertoire, the TCR libraries were built with molecular barcoding that relied on unique molecular identifiers. TCRdb took the public reads, trimmed them with fastp at Q25, ran MiXCR for clone calling and kept in-frame beta chains. Under each unique CDR3 protein, matching rows form one entry showing the most common genes and DNA. This sample lists 200,000 to 250,000 distinct CDR3 sequences; about 11% were detected once. The ten top clones hold roughly 30% of the sample. Per the publication, the treatment or condition label means: allogeneic hematopoietic cell transplantation with graft depleted of TCRalphabeta T cells and CD19 B cells.

Sequencing used PBMCs, obtained before TCRalphabeta/CD19-depleted stem cell transplant. The origin of the receptors is a child less than two years old with acute myeloid leukemia, due to receive a stem cell transplant.

This clonotype was detected only a few times. The V call is TRBV5-1, the J call TRBJ2-5; D might be TRBD2 (6 bases). With 3 bases removed from V and 1 base from J, the gap between germline ends came to 10 bases. This CDR3 comprises 14 residues. Germline V gene data show CDR1 as SGHRS and CDR2 as YFSETQ. Written as DNA, the CDR3 is TGCGCCAGCAGCTGGAATAGCGGCCAAGAGACCCAGTACTTC. As protein: CASSWNSGQETQYF.

This clonotype turned up a few times. The chain employs TRBV5-8 and TRBJ2-2; D uncertain. CDR1 and CDR2 from the germline V gene are SGHTS and YDEGEE. CDR3 length equals 15 residues. The V gene lost 7 bases and the J gene lost 0 bases, with 13 bases spanning the gap. In DNA form, the CDR3 reads TGTGCCAGCGGCGCAACATACACGAACACCGGGGAGCTGTTTTTT. It translates to CASGATYTNTGELFF.

In its sample, this clonotype was seen many times. This chain connects TRBV7-2 to TRBJ2-1; D remains ambiguous. V lost 0 bases and J 8 bases, leaving 5 bases between the germline ends. The germline V gene has CDR1 SGHTA and CDR2 FQGNSA. This CDR3 spans 12 amino acids. The CDR3: CASSLALDEQFF. The CDR3 nucleotides read TGTGCCAGCAGCTTAGCGCTCGATGAGCAGTTCTTC.

The chain employs TRBV5-1 and TRBJ1-4, with D uncertain. The CDR3 has 16 residues. Germline assignment: CDR1 SGHRS and CDR2 YFSETQ. Trimming cost V 3 bases and J 11 bases, with 23 bases left between them. The CDR3 reads CASSSNQEAFGDKLFF. The CDR3 DNA reads TGCGCCAGCAGCTCGAACCAGGAGGCATTTGGTGACAAACTGTTTTTT.

The J gene is TRBJ2-1, the V gene TRBV5-1; D remains unclear. The germline V gene encodes CDR1 SGHRS and CDR2 YFSETQ. V was shortened by 0 bases and J by 8 bases, with 12 bases between the two germline ends. There are 14 residues in the CDR3. The DNA for the CDR3 is TGCGCCAGCAGCTTGGATGGGTATTCCTATGAGCAGTTCTTC. Its translation is CASSLDGYSYEQFF.

This clonotype was detected many times. The rearrangement uses TRBV12-3 or TRBV12-4 and TRBJ1-1; 7 bases map to TRBD1. The CDR3 totals 16 residues. V shed 8 bases and J 0 bases; nucleotides not matched to a gene: 12. CDR3: CASEGGKGALNTEAFF. The CDR3 nucleotides are TGTGCCAGCGAGGGTGGGAAGGGGGCTTTGAACACTGAAGCTTTCTTT.

At least ten counts were recorded for this clonotype. The V and J genes are TRBV14 and TRBJ1-3; a weak D match, TRBD1 (6 bases). V was pared by 2 bases and J by 0 bases, with 11 bases between. Germline V CDR1 and CDR2: SGHDN, FVKESK. The CDR3 length is 16 residues. CDR3 sequence reads: CASSQKDRNSGNTIYF. Written as DNA, the CDR3 is TGTGCCAGCAGCCAAAAAGACAGGAACTCTGGAAACACCATATATTTT. The complete variable domain, with remaining parts taken from reference TRBV14 and TRBJ1-3, reads EAGVTQFPSHSVIEKGQTVTLRCDPISGHDNLYWYRRVMGKEIKFLLHFVKESKQDESGMPNNRFLAERTGGTYSTLKVQPAELEDSGVYFCASSQKDRNSGNTIYFGEGSWLTVV.

The table lists this clonotype with many counts. The chain couples TRBV25-1 to TRBJ2-7, with 9 positions matching TRBD2. The CDR3 loop spans 15 amino acids. Germline V CDR1 and CDR2: MGHDK, SYGVNS. The V and J ends lost 2 bases and 4 bases, in that order; junction bases with no gene match: 6. CDR3 sequence (DNA): TGTGCCAGCAGTGAAGCGGGGGGGGCGAGGTACGAGCAGTACTTC. It specifies CASSEAGGARYEQYF.

This clonotype has ten or more counts. The V call is TRBV6-5, the J call TRBJ2-6; D uncertain. The CDR3 runs 15 residues. V gave up 8 bases and J gave up 0 bases, with 11 bases separating them. The germline gives CDR1 MNHEY, CDR2 SVGAGI. The DNA for the CDR3 is TGTGCCAGCGGTAGACGGACCTCTGGGGCCAACGTCCTGACTTTC. Translating gives CASGRRTSGANVLTF.

This clonotype was recorded many times. The chain links TRBV20-1 to TRBJ2-1, with a tentative D call TRBD2 (6 bases). Germline V CDR1 and CDR2: DFQATT, SNEGSKA (reference sequence). Trimming removed 5 bases from V and 5 bases from J, with 16 bases in between. The CDR3 is made up of 14 amino acids. In nucleotides, the CDR3 is TGCAGTGCTGCCCGGACGGAGGGGAACAATGAGCAGTTCTTC. Residues: CSAARTEGNNEQFF.

This clonotype was seen many times. J is TRBJ2-7 and V is TRBV16, with D possibly TRBD1 on 5 matching bases. The germline V gene has CDR1 KGHSY and CDR2 FQNENV. This CDR3 region has 12 residues. Trimming pared 4 bases from V and 6 bases from J, leaving 10 bases between. The CDR3 bases are TGTGCCAGCAGCCCGGACACTGGCGAGCAGTACTTC. It translates to CASSPDTGEQYF.

This clonotype was observed many times. J is TRBJ2-2 and V is TRBV24-1; no clear D gene. The germline V and J ends were trimmed by 6 bases and 7 bases, with 5 bases remaining between them. The CDR3 sequence is 11 residues long. Per the germline V gene, CDR1 is KGHDR and CDR2 is SFDVKD. In DNA form, the CDR3 reads TGTGCCACCAGTCAAGGCGGGGAGCTGTTTTTT. It translates to CATSQGGELFF.

This clonotype has ten or more counts. The chain has TRBV12-3 or TRBV12-4 and TRBJ1-2; D is unclear. Trimming pared 8 bases from V and 10 bases from J, leaving 26 bases between. The CDR3 sequence is 15 residues long. The CDR3 sequence: CASSPGRHSPGAYTF. The CDR3 nucleotides read TGTGCCAGCTCCCCCGGCCGGCATTCACCAGGAGCCTACACCTTC.

For this clonotype: Sequence at one end of the junction differs from germline and may be a read error. This rearrangement joins TRBV9 to TRBJ2-1; possible D gene TRBD2, 6 bases. CDR1 and CDR2 from the germline V gene are SGDLS and YYNGEE. This CDR3 contains 15 residues. The CDR3 is CTSSTSWSSYNEQFF. CDR3 bases: TGTACCAGCAGCACTAGCTGGAGCTCCTACAATGAGCAGTTCTTC.

The chain joins TRBV5-1 to TRBJ1-2; 11 bases agree with TRBD1. CDR1 SGHRS and CDR2 YFSETQ come from the germline V gene. CDR3 length: 13 residues. The V segment lost 4 bases and the J segment 8 bases; nucleotides outside the gene matches: 4. CDR3 DNA sequence: TGCGCCAGCAGCGAGGGACAGGGGGGCGGCTACACCTTC. It specifies CASSEGQGGGYTF.

The table lists this clonotype with many counts. The chain links TRBV28 to TRBJ1-2; possible D gene TRBD1, 6 bases. This CDR3 contains 12 residues. Germline loops: CDR1 MDHEN, CDR2 SYDVKM. The V end was cut by 5 bases, the J end by 7 bases, with 11 bases between. CDR3 in DNA: TGTGCCAGCAGTCTCGGACAGAGTGGCTACACCTTC. It translates to CASSLGQSGYTF.

There are many counts of this clonotype. The CDR3 region has the DNA TGTGCCAGCAGGACTAGCGGGACCTACAATGAGCAGTTCTTC. Translated: CASRTSGTYNEQFF. The V gene is TRBV5-6, the J gene TRBJ2-1; 11 bases line up with TRBD2. CDR1 is SGHDT, CDR2 YYEEEE, per germline. The CDR3 is made up of 14 amino acids. The trim removed 5 bases at V and 2 bases at J, leaving 0 bases unmatched.

The CDR3 loop is CASRKGWGQETQYF. CDR3 DNA sequence: TGCGCCAGCAGAAAAGGGTGGGGACAAGAGACCCAGTACTTC. The rearrangement links TRBV5-1 to TRBJ2-5; D unresolved. The CDR3 has 14 residues. V was clipped by 5 bases and J by 2 bases, with 13 bases between them. Germline CDR1 reads SGHRS; CDR2 reads YFSETQ. Full variable domain (outside the CDR3, taken from reference TRBV5-1 and TRBJ2-5): KAGVTQTPRYLIKTRGQQVTLSCSPISGHRSVSWYQQTPGQGLQFLFEYFSETQRNKGNFPGRFSGRQFSNSRSEMNVSTLELGDSALYLCASRKGWGQETQYFGPGTRLLVL.

The chain couples TRBV19 to TRBJ1-1; D remains ambiguous. Trimming cost V 6 bases and J 13 bases, with 24 bases left between them. The CDR3 covers 14 residues. Germline loops: CDR1 LNHDA, CDR2 SQIVND (reference sequence). The CDR3 nucleotides are TGTGCCAGTAGCTCCGGGCCCCGAAGCACTGAAATTTTCTTT. This gives the protein CASSSGPRSTEIFF. The full variable domain, in which reference TRBV19 and TRBJ1-1 provide the parts outside the CDR3, is DGGITQSPKYLFRKEGQNVTLSCEQNLNHDAMYWYRQDPGQGLRLIYYSQIVNDFQKGDIAEGYSVSREKKESFPLTVTSAQKNPTAFYLCASSSGPRSTEIFFGQGTRLTVV.

This clonotype showed up many times. The chain is built from TRBV6-5 and TRBJ2-7, with D possibly being TRBD2 (6 bases). V lost 0 bases to trimming and J lost 0 bases, with 6 bases between them. The V gene's germline CDR1 is MNHEY and CDR2 SVGAGI. CDR3 length: 14 amino acids. CDR3 nucleotides: TGTGCCAGCAGTTACTCGACTAGCTCCTACGAGCAGTACTTC. Encoded protein: CASSYSTSSYEQYF.

At least ten counts were recorded for this clonotype. The rearrangement joins TRBV28 to TRBJ1-2, with D possibly matching TRBD1 (6 bases). Germline assignment: CDR1 MDHEN and CDR2 SYDVKM. The CDR3 has 14 residues. Trimming cost V 11 bases and J 8 bases, with 24 bases left between them. The CDR3 region has the DNA TGTGCCGATCCTCGCCGAACAGGGTCATCGGGCTACACCTTC. Its protein is CADPRRTGSSGYTF.

This clonotype showed up many times. J is TRBJ1-4 and V is TRBV7-2; D perhaps matches TRBD1 (5 bases). Per the germline V gene, CDR1 is SGHTA and CDR2 is FQGNSA. The CDR3 is made up of 14 amino acids. V lost 3 bases, J lost 5 bases, and 10 bases lay in between. CDR3 nucleotide sequence: TGTGCCAGCAGCTTCGGGACCCGGAATGAAAAACTGTTTTTT. This encodes CASSFGTRNEKLFF.